The sequence of this T cell receptor beta chain was determined in a study of blood T cell repertoires in COVID-19. Whole-study context: The cDNA or gDNA used as material had been derived from T cells, B-cell-depleted T cells, or PBMCs.

The Seattle patients joined while their infection was active and were tracked longitudinally afterward. Original data processing: Counts of nucleated cells, estimated from reference gene primer amplification, were obtained. Assay used: immunoSEQ multiplex PCR; TCRdb lists only in-frame clones, some missing. The V and J calls and clone size are taken from that table; D and trimming were inferred from the DNA. The sample records over 200,000 clones, 65% to 85% being singletons. V shed 0 bases and J 7 bases; nucleotides not matched to a gene: 10. Germline values: CDR1 SGHNT, CDR2 YYREEE (reference sequence). The CDR3 runs 17 residues.

This TCR was recovered from a woman aged 25 to 39 with COVID-19, enrolled during active disease. The chain employs TRBV5-4 and TRBJ2-2; 9 bases are shared with TRBD2. The sequencing input was peripheral blood. This CDR3 is CASSLDTGTSSFGELFF. The CDR3 region has the DNA TGTGCCAGCAGCTTGGATACCGGGACTAGCAGCTTCGGGGAGCTGTTTTTT.